The 26 T cell receptor beta chains in this list originate from one sample, sequenced in a study of OX40 agonist ivuxolimab in advanced cancers. Only in-frame clones appear in the TCRdb table, and some are missing; sequencing was by immunoSEQ multiplex PCR. The table includes roughly 67,000 clones, 85% to 90% detected once. This sample comprised CD4+ or CD8+ T cells sorted from blood, obtained in a trial of the OX40 agonist ivuxolimab. The source is an adult with an advanced solid tumor such as melanoma, head and neck, liver or kidney cancer.

The chain is built from TRBV27 and TRBJ2-2; 12 nucleotides line up with TRBD1. The CDR3 extends over 17 amino acids. Trimming cost V 4 bases and J 6 bases; bases outside gene matches: 9. Germline assignment: CDR1 MNHEY and CDR2 SMNVEV (reference sequence). The CDR3 sequence is CASSSSGTGGIAGELFF. The CDR3 nucleotides read TGTGCCAGCAGTTCCTCCGGGACAGGGGGCATCGCCGGGGAGCTGTTTTTT.

This chain connects TRBV7-7 to TRBJ2-1, with a tentative D call TRBD2 (5 bases). The CDR3 runs to 14 residues. Germline-derived CDR1 and CDR2 are SSHAT and FNYEAQ (reference sequence). Trimming shortened V by 5 bases and J by 4 bases, and 12 bases separated the two germline ends. The CDR3 here is CASSADYPYNEQFF. CDR3 coding DNA: TGTGCCAGCAGCGCCGACTACCCATACAATGAGCAGTTCTTC.

The rearrangement joins TRBV18 to TRBJ1-2; TRBD1 aligns across 7 bases. The CDR3 totals 17 residues. Germline lookup yields CDR1 KGHSH and CDR2 LQKENI. Trimming at V came to 3 bases and at J to 0 bases, leaving 10 bases not matched to a gene. CDR3 loop: CASSPDATGRPNYGYTF. CDR3 nucleotides: TGTGCCAGCTCACCGGACGCGACAGGGAGGCCTAACTATGGCTACACCTTC.

This clone was seen a single time. The J gene is TRBJ1-2, the V gene TRBV6-5; 8 nucleotides match TRBD1. This CDR3 has 15 amino acids. Germline CDR1 is MNHEY and CDR2 is SVGAGI. J lost 4 bases, V lost 5 bases, and 9 bases had no gene match. CDR3 nucleotide sequence: TGTGCCAGCAGTACTCGGACAGGGAGGGTCTATGGCTACACCTTC. As protein: CASSTRTGRVYGYTF.

The chain links TRBV18 to TRBJ2-7; D is possibly TRBD2 (6 bases). CDR1 KGHSH and CDR2 LQKENI come from the germline V gene. The CDR3 runs 14 residues. Between the trimmed V and J ends, which lost 5 bases and 2 bases, there was a span of 13 bases. The CDR3 nucleotides are TGTGCCAGCTCAAACCGGGACTTCGCCTACGAGCAGTACTTC. This sequence encodes CASSNRDFAYEQYF.

The chain combines TRBV7-2 with TRBJ2-1, with D tentatively TRBD2 (6 bases). The V and J ends lost 6 bases and 9 bases respectively, with 15 bases between them. Germline V CDR1 and CDR2: SGHTA, FQGNSA. The CDR3 is made up of 13 amino acids. Written as DNA, the CDR3 is TGTGCCAGCAGTTCTAGCGTACTAAGTGAGCAGTTCTTC. This codes for CASSSSVLSEQFF.

The V call is TRBV9, the J call TRBJ1-2, with TRBD1 as a possible D gene (5 bases). The CDR3 sequence is 14 residues long. Germline CDR1 SGDLS, CDR2 YYNGEE. V dropped 3 bases and J dropped 7 bases, with 16 bases sitting between them. The CDR3 DNA is TGTGCCAGCAGCGGGGGACTCCGGACGTTTGGCTACACCTTC. Amino acid sequence: CASSGGLRTFGYTF.

The chain couples TRBV9 to TRBJ2-3, with 12 bases fitting TRBD2. J was trimmed by 4 bases and V by 3 bases; bases with no gene match: 9. The germline V gene encodes CDR1 SGDLS and CDR2 YYNGEE. This CDR3 has 17 residues. The CDR3 DNA reads TGTGCCAGCAGCGCATCTACTAGCGGGGGGCCTTCAGATACGCAGTATTTT. Its translation is CASSASTSGGPSDTQYF.

CDR3 coding DNA: TGTGCCAGCAGCTTAAAGTTTTGGCGGGAGTCTGAGCAGTTCTTC. Its translation: CASSLKFWRESEQFF. The chain uses TRBV11-3 and TRBJ2-1; TRBD2 matches 7 bases. CDR3 length equals 15 residues. V trimming: 2 bases; J trimming: 9 bases; junction bases outside the gene matches: 10. Germline V gene sequence: CDR1 SGHNT, CDR2 YENEEA.

Remarks on this clone: An end of the junction does not agree with germline; a read error may underlie this. The chain carries TRBV27 and TRBJ1-1; TRBD1 matches 8 bases. The CDR3 length is 15 residues. Germline V gene lookup returns CDR1 MNHEY and CDR2 SMNVEV (reference sequence). CDR3 DNA sequence: TGTGCCAGCAACAGGGGGTGGGGCCTCGTAACTGAAACTTTCTTT. Protein sequence: CASNRGWGLVTETFF.

The chain has TRBV19 and TRBJ2-5; D is unclear. The CDR3 runs to 13 residues. Germline CDR1 is LNHDA and CDR2 is SQIVND (reference sequence). The V and J ends lost 3 bases and 2 bases respectively, with 7 bases between them. The DNA for the CDR3 is TGTGCCAGTAGTATTTTAGGTCAAGAGACCCAGTACTTC. Translation gives CASSILGQETQYF.

The chain carries TRBV13 and TRBJ2-7; 7 nucleotides agree with TRBD1. The CDR3 totals 14 residues. Germline loops: CDR1 PRHDT, CDR2 FYEKMQ (reference sequence). V shed 2 bases and J 3 bases; nucleotides not matched to a gene: 4. In DNA form, the CDR3 reads TGTGCCAGCAGCTTAAGGGACAGTTTCTACGAGCAGTACTTC. It yields the protein CASSLRDSFYEQYF.

The rearrangement links TRBV6-1 to TRBJ2-1, with no clear D. The ends were cut back, 4 bases at V and 6 bases at J, with 10 bases in the middle. Per germline, CDR1 MNHNS and CDR2 SASEGT. CDR3 length equals 13 residues. The chain's CDR3 is CASSARQLNEQFF. The DNA for the CDR3 is TGTGCCAGCAGTGCCCGCCAACTCAATGAGCAGTTCTTC.

There are a few counts of this clone. This chain uses TRBV7-6 with TRBJ2-7, with 11 bases fitting TRBD2. With 2 bases clipped from V and 1 base from J, the junction kept 10 bases outside the gene matches. CDR3 length: 18 amino acids. Germline CDR1 reads SGHVS; CDR2 reads FNYEAQ. The CDR3 spells CASSLLAGGGGISYEQYF. The CDR3 DNA reads TGTGCCAGCAGCTTACTAGCGGGAGGTGGGGGAATTTCCTACGAGCAGTACTTC.

CDR3 residues: CASSLRSSPGAEAFF. CDR3 coding DNA: TGTGCCAGCAGCTTAAGGTCCTCTCCGGGCGCTGAAGCTTTCTTT. V is TRBV7-2 and J is TRBJ1-1; D uncertain. Germline assignment: CDR1 SGHTA and CDR2 FQGNSA. V was trimmed by 2 bases and J by 6 bases, leaving 16 bases between them. The CDR3 loop spans 15 amino acids.

The J gene is TRBJ1-1, the V gene TRBV4-3, with D maybe TRBD1 (5 bases). The V gene lost 5 bases and the J gene lost 1 base, with 11 bases spanning the gap. CDR3 length: 14 residues. Looked up from germline, CDR1 is LGHNA and CDR2 is YSLEER. The CDR3, as DNA: TGCGCCAGCAGCAGGGCCGGGACGAACACTGAAGCTTTCTTT. Translation: CASSRAGTNTEAFF.

The V gene is TRBV27, the J gene TRBJ1-5, with no clear D. The germline V gene has CDR1 MNHEY and CDR2 SMNVEV (reference sequence). This CDR3 region has 14 residues. V was shortened by 6 bases and J by 6 bases, with 15 bases between the two germline ends. CDR3 sequence (DNA): TGTGCCAGCAGCCTGAGTGGAGGATCTCAGCCCCAGCATTTT. As protein: CASSLSGGSQPQHF.

This sequence joins TRBV6-1 and TRBJ1-2; D is uncertain. Germline CDR1 and CDR2: MNHNS and SASEGT. The CDR3 is 15 residues long. Between the trimmed V and J ends, which lost 1 base and 0 bases, there was a span of 9 bases. The CDR3 nucleotides are TGTGCCAGCAGTGAAGGTTACAGTACTAACTATGGCTACACCTTC. It yields the protein CASSEGYSTNYGYTF.

This clone was observed a single time. The V call is TRBV30, the J call TRBJ1-4; 7 bases match TRBD1. V lost 2 bases and J lost 7; bases outside the gene matches: 10. The CDR3 totals 15 residues. CDR1 and CDR2 (germline): GTSNPN, SVGIG (reference sequence). The CDR3 nucleotides are TGTGCCTGGAGTCACCCAACAGGGGCGGGTGAAAAACTGTTTTTT. The encoded protein is CAWSHPTGAGEKLFF.

The chain has TRBV7-9 and TRBJ1-5, with D possibly being TRBD1 (5 bases). The CDR3 loop spans 17 amino acids. Germline lookup yields CDR1 SEHNR and CDR2 FQNEAQ (reference sequence). V lost 1 base, J lost 0 bases, and 13 bases lay in between. CDR3 nucleotides: TGTGCCAGCAGCTTAGTTCAGGGTAGTGTTAGCAATCAGCCCCAGCATTTT. It is translated as CASSLVQGSVSNQPQHF.

This clone was seen just once. This chain connects TRBV7-6 to TRBJ2-5, with no clear D. Germline assignment: CDR1 SGHVS and CDR2 FNYEAQ. This CDR3 region has 15 residues. Trimming took 1 base from V and 4 from J, leaving 13 bases between them. The CDR3 spells CASSLVGRGPETQYF. CDR3 nucleotides: TGTGCCAGCAGCTTAGTAGGTCGTGGCCCAGAGACCCAGTACTTC.

V and J are TRBV9 and TRBJ1-5; D gene ambiguous. The germline gives CDR1 SGDLS, CDR2 YYNGEE. The CDR3 consists of 11 residues. V was clipped by 5 bases and J by 5 bases, with 5 bases between them. The CDR3 here is CASSSDQPQHF. The DNA of the CDR3 is TGTGCCAGCAGTTCTGATCAGCCCCAGCATTTT.

The chain carries TRBV7-3 and TRBJ2-1, with 8 bases fitting TRBD2. The CDR3 has 16 amino acids. J lost 7 bases, V lost 1 base, and 9 bases had no gene match. The germline gives CDR1 SGHTA, CDR2 FQGTGA. The CDR3 region has the DNA TGTGCCAGCAGCTTAAGGGTGGGTAGCGGGGTAAATGAGCAGTTCTTC. Its translation is CASSLRVGSGVNEQFF. Full variable domain (remainder filled in from reference TRBV7-3 and TRBJ2-1): GAGVSQTPSNKVTEKGKYVELRCDPISGHTALYWYRQSLGQGPEFLIYFQGTGAADDSGLPNDRFFAVRPEGSVSTLKIQRTERGDSAVYLCASSLRVGSGVNEQFFGPGTRLTVL.

V usage is TRBV5-6 and J usage is TRBJ2-1; TRBD1 agrees at 10 bases. This CDR3 region has 15 residues. V was pared by 3 bases and J by 6 bases, with 6 bases of the junction left unmatched. CDR1 is SGHDT and CDR2 is YYEEEE in the germline V gene. The CDR3 sequence is CASSSGTGEINEQFF. The CDR3 DNA reads as TGTGCCAGCAGCTCGGGGACAGGGGAAATCAATGAGCAGTTCTTC.

The chain combines TRBV9 with TRBJ2-5, with D unclear. The CDR3 runs 16 residues. From germline, CDR1 is SGDLS and CDR2 YYNGEE. The V gene lost 2 bases and the J gene lost 5 bases, with 19 bases spanning the gap. CDR3 nucleotide sequence: TGTGCCAGCAGCGTCGGAGCAACGCCTTTCGAGGAGACCCAGTACTTC. It encodes CASSVGATPFEETQYF.

The chain's CDR3 is CASDRATGELFF. CDR3 nucleotides: TGTGCCAGCGACAGGGCCACCGGGGAGCTGTTTTTT. The chain recombines TRBV7-9 with TRBJ2-2, with 7 positions matching TRBD1. CDR1 is SEHNR and CDR2 is FQNEAQ in the germline V gene (reference sequence). V lost 8 bases to trimming and J lost 4 bases; unmatched junction nucleotides: 1. The CDR3 covers 12 residues. The full variable domain, rest sourced from reference TRBV7-9 and TRBJ2-2, is DTGVSQNPRHKITKRGQNVTFRCDPISEHNRLYWYRQTLGQGPEFLTYFQNEAQLEKSRLLSDRFSAERPKGSFSTLEIQRTEQGDSAMYLCASDRATGELFFGEGSRLTVL.